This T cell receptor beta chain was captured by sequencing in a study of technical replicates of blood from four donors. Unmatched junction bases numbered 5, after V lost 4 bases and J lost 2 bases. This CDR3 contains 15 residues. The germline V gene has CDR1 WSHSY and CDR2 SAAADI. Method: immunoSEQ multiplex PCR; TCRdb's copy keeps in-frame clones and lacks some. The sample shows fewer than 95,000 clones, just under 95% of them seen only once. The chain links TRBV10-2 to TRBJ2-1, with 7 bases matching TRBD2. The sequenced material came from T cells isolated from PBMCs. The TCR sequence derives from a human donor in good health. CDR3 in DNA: TGCGCCAGCAGTGTCTGGCGGGGGACCTACAATGAGCAGTTCTTC. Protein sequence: CASSVWRGTYNEQFF.